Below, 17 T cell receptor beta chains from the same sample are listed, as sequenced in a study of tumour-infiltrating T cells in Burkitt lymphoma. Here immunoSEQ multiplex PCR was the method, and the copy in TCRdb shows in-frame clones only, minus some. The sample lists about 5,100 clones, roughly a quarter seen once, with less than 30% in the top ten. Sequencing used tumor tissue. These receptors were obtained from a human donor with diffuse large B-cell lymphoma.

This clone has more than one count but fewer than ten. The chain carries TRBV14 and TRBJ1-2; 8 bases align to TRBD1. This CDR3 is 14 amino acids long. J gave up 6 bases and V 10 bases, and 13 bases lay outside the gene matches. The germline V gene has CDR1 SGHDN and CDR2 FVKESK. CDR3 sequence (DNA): TGTGCCACCACCCCCCTGACAGGGGCGAATGGCTACACCTTC. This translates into CATTPLTGANGYTF.

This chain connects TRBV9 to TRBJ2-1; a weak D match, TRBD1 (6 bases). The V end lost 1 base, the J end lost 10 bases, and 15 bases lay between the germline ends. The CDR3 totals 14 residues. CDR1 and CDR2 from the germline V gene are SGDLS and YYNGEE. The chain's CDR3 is CASSVPSQDREQFF. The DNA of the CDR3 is TGTGCCAGCAGCGTACCGTCACAGGACAGAGAGCAGTTCTTC. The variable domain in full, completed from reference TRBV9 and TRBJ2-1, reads DSGVTQTPKHLITATGQRVTLRCSPRSGDLSVYWYQQSLDQGLQFLIQYYNGEERAKGNILERFSAQQFPDLHSELNLSSLELGDSALYFCASSVPSQDREQFFGPGTRLTVL.

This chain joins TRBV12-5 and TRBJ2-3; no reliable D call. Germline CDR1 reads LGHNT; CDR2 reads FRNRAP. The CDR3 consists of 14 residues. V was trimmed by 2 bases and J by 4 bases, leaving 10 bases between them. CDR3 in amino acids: CASGLWQVADTQYF. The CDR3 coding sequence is TGTGCTAGTGGTTTGTGGCAAGTGGCAGATACGCAGTATTTT.

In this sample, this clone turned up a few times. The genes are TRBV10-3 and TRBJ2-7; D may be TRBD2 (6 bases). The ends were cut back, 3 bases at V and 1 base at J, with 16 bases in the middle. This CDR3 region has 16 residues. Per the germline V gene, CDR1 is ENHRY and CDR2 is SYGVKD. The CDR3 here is CAISEGPRLGSYEQYF. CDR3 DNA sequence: TGTGCCATCAGTGAAGGCCCGAGACTAGGATCCTACGAGCAGTACTTC.

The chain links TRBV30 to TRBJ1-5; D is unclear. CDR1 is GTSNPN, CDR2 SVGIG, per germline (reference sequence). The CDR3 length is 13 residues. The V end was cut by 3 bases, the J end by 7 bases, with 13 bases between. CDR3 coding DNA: TGTGCCTGGAGGCTAAACGAGTGGCAGCCCCAGCATTTT. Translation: CAWRLNEWQPQHF.

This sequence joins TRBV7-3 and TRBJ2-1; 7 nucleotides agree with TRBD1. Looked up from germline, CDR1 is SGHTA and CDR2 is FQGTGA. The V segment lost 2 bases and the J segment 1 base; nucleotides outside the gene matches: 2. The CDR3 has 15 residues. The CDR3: CASSLEGASYNEQFF. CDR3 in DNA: TGTGCCAGCAGCTTAGAGGGGGCGTCCTACAATGAGCAGTTCTTC.

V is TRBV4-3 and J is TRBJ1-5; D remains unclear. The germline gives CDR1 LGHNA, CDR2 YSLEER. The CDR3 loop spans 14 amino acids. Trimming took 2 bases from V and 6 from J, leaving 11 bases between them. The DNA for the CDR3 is TGCGCCAGCAGCCAAAATGCTCAAGGTCAGCCCCAGCATTTT. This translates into CASSQNAQGQPQHF.

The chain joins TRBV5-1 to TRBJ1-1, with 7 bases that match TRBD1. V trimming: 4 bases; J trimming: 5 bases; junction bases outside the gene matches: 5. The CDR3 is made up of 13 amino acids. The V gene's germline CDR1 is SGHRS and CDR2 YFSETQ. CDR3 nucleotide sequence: TGCGCCAGCAGCCCCGGGACAGTTACTGAAGCTTTCTTT. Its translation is CASSPGTVTEAFF. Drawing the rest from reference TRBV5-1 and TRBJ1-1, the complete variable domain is KAGVTQTPRYLIKTRGQQVTLSCSPISGHRSVSWYQQTPGQGLQFLFEYFSETQRNKGNFPGRFSGRQFSNSRSEMNVSTLELGDSALYLCASSPGTVTEAFFGQGTRLTVV.

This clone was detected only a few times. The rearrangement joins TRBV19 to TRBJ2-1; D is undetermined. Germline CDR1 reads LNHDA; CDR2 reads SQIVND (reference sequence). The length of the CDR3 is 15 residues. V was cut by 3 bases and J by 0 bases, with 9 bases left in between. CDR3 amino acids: CASSILQSSYNEQFF. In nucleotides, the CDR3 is TGTGCCAGTAGTATCCTCCAAAGCTCCTACAATGAGCAGTTCTTC.

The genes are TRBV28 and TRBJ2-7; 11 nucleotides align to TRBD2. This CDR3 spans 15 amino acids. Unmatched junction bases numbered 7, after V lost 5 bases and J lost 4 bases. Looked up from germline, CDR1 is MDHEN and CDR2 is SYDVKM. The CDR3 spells CASSLGLAAQYEQYF. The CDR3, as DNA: TGTGCCAGCAGTCTGGGACTAGCGGCGCAATACGAGCAGTACTTC. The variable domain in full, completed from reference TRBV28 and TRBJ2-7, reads DVKVTQSSRYLVKRTGEKVFLECVQDMDHENMFWYRQDPGLGLRLIYFSYDVKMKEKGDIPEGYSVSREKKERFSLILESASTNQTSMYLCASSLGLAAQYEQYFGPGTRLTVT.

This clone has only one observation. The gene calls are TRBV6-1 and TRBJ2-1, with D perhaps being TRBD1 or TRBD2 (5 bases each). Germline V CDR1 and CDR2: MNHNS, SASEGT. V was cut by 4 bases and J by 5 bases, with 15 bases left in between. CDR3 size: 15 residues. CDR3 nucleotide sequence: TGTGCCAGCAGTGTTGGGGGTGTCAGCCACAATGAGCAGTTCTTC. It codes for CASSVGGVSHNEQFF.

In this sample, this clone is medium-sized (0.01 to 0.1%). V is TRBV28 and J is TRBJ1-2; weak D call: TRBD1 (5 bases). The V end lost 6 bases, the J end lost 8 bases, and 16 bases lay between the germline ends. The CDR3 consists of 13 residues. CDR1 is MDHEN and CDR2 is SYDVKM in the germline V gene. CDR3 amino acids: CASSSEGHRGYTF. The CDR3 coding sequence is TGTGCCAGCAGCTCCGAGGGTCACAGGGGCTACACCTTC.

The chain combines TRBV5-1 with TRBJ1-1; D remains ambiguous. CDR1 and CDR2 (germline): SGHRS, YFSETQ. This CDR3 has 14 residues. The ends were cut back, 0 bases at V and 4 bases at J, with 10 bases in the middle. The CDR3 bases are TGCGCCAGCAGCTTGGGCAACTGGGGCACTGAAGCTTTCTTT. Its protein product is CASSLGNWGTEAFF.

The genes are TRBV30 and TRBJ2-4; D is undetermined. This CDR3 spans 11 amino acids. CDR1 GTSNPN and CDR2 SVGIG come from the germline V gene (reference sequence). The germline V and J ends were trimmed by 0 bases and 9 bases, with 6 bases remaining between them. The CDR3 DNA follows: TGTGCCTGGAGTGTACTGGGCATTCAGTACTTC. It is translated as CAWSVLGIQYF.

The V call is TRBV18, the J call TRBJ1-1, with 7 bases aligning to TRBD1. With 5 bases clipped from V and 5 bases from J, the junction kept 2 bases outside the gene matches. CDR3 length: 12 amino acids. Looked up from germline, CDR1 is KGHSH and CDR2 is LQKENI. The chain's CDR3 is CASSLQGTEAFF. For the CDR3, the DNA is TGTGCCAGCTCATTACAGGGGACTGAAGCTTTCTTT. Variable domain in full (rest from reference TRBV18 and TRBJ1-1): NAGVMQNPRHLVRRRGQEARLRCSPMKGHSHVYWYRQLPEEGLKFMVYLQKENIIDESGMPKERFSAEFPKEGPSILRIQQVVRGDSAAYFCASSLQGTEAFFGQGTRLTVV.

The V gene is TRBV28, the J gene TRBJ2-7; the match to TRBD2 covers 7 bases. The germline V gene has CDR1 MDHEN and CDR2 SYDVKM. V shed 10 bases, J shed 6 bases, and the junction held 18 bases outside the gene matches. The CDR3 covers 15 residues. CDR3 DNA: TGTGCCACCGGGGGGTCAGGGAAAGCCTCGACCGAGCAGTACTTC. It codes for CATGGSGKASTEQYF.

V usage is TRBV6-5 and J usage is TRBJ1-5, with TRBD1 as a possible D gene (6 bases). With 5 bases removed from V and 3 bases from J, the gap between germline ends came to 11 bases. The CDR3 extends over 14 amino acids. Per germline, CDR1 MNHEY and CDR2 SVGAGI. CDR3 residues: CASSRGGYNQPQHF. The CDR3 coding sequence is TGTGCCAGCAGTAGGGGGGGCTACAATCAGCCCCAGCATTTT.